The 25 T cell receptor beta chains presented below share a single source sample, sequenced in a study of response to subunit inactivated influenza vaccine. MiXCR, run by TCRdb on the RT-PCR reads, gives a single entry per CDR3 protein. The sample carries under 800,000 distinct CDR3 sequences, more than 11% recorded once. The sequencing here drew on PBMCs from blood, taken approximately 15 days before vaccination. These receptors were collected from a man aged 45 to 65 who received an inactivated influenza vaccine.

This clonotype was picked up a small number of times. The CDR3 reads CASSRGQDNQPQHF. CDR3 DNA: TGTGCCAGCAGCCGGGGACAGGATAATCAGCCCCAGCATTTT. The chain uses TRBV7-9 and TRBJ1-5; 8 nucleotides agree with TRBD1. Looked up from germline, CDR1 is SEHNR and CDR2 is FQNEAQ (reference sequence). The junction had 4 bases not matched to a gene; V was cut back by 5 bases and J by 4 bases. The CDR3 spans 14 residues.

This clonotype occurred once. V and J are TRBV7-3 and TRBJ2-3; D unclear. The CDR3 has 16 residues. Looked up from germline, CDR1 is SGHTA and CDR2 is FQGTGA. Between the trimmed V and J ends, which lost 0 bases and 1 base, there was a span of 11 bases. This CDR3 reads CASSLTQVPGTDTQYF. Here the CDR3 DNA reads TGTGCCAGCAGCTTAACTCAGGTCCCTGGCACAGATACGCAGTATTTT.

This clonotype was recorded a few times. The chain employs TRBV29-1 and TRBJ2-1, with D tentatively TRBD1 (5 bases). The CDR3 runs to 12 residues. Trimming stripped 4 bases from V and 7 bases from J, with 11 bases between. The germline gives CDR1 SQVTM, CDR2 ANQGSEA. CDR3 coding DNA: TGCAGCGTTGTCCCAGGGTTGAATGAGCAGTTCTTC. It codes for CSVVPGLNEQFF.

The rearrangement links TRBV6-2 or TRBV6-3 to TRBJ2-7; 14 bases are shared with TRBD2. The germline gives CDR1 MNHEY, CDR2 SVGEGT. The V and J ends lost 2 bases and 2 bases, in that order; junction bases with no gene match: 5. CDR3 length equals 17 residues. CDR3 DNA sequence: TGTGCCAGCAGTTACCGCCGGACTAGCGGGAGGACCTACGAGCAGTACTTC. This encodes CASSYRRTSGRTYEQYF.

This clonotype was seen a handful of times. The chain links TRBV18 to TRBJ2-2, with D possibly called TRBD1 or TRBD2 (5 bases each). The V and J ends lost 6 bases and 0 bases respectively, with 14 bases between them. CDR1 is KGHSH and CDR2 is LQKENI in the germline V gene. CDR3 size: 16 residues. The DNA for the CDR3 is TGTGCCAGCTCGCCCCCCGGGACGTCGAACACCGGGGAGCTGTTTTTT. Amino acid sequence: CASSPPGTSNTGELFF.

This clonotype appeared a few times. CDR3 nucleotide sequence: TGCAGTGCTAGAGGGGGGAGACAGTTGAACACTGAAGCTTTCTTT. Translated, it gives CSARGGRQLNTEAFF. The rearrangement joins TRBV20-1 to TRBJ1-1; perhaps TRBD1 as D (5 bases). This CDR3 has 15 residues. Per the germline V gene, CDR1 is DFQATT and CDR2 is SNEGSKA (reference sequence). Trimming took off 1 base at V and 0 bases at J, with 12 bases between the two ends.

This chain connects TRBV10-3 to TRBJ1-6; D is undetermined. This CDR3 comprises 11 residues. Germline V CDR1 and CDR2: ENHRY, SYGVKD. V dropped 3 bases and J dropped 6 bases, with 0 bases sitting between them. DNA of the CDR3: TGTGCCATCAGTGATAATTCACCCCTCCACTTT. It specifies CAISDNSPLHF.

This rearrangement joins TRBV18 to TRBJ1-4, with unresolved D. The CDR3 length is 16 residues. Germline V CDR1 and CDR2: KGHSH, LQKENI. V was cut by 0 bases and J by 4 bases, with 12 bases left in between. CDR3 loop: CASSPPSSVRNEKLFF. The CDR3 DNA reads as TGTGCCAGCTCACCACCCTCGTCAGTACGTAATGAAAAACTGTTTTTT.

The CDR3 nucleotides are TGCAGGACAGGTCTGAACACTGAAGCTTTCTTT. The encoded protein is CRTGLNTEAFF. The J gene is TRBJ1-1, the V gene TRBV20-1, with D possibly being TRBD1 (6 bases). CDR1 is DFQATT, CDR2 SNEGSKA, per germline (reference sequence). The CDR3 loop spans 11 amino acids.

The chain combines TRBV29-1 with TRBJ2-5; 8 nucleotides agree with TRBD1. V lost 6 bases, J lost 5 bases, and 5 bases stayed unmatched. The CDR3 extends over 12 amino acids. The germline gives CDR1 SQVTM, CDR2 ANQGSEA. The CDR3 DNA reads TGCAGCGTAAGACAGGGGTGGGAGACCCAGTACTTC. Encoded protein: CSVRQGWETQYF.

This chain joins TRBV28 and TRBJ2-7; D might be TRBD2 (6 bases). The CDR3 extends over 13 amino acids. Germline V gene data show CDR1 as MDHEN and CDR2 as SYDVKM. DNA for the CDR3: TGTGCCAGCAGCCGCCTATCATGGGACTTCATGGTGGTC. Amino acids: CASSRLSWDFMVV.

This clonotype has only a few counts. CDR3 loop: CASSLGQGHNEQFF. For the CDR3, the DNA is TGTGCCAGCAGCTTAGGACAGGGGCACAATGAGCAGTTCTTC. The chain is built from TRBV7-9 and TRBJ2-1; TRBD1 agrees at 8 bases. CDR3 length: 14 amino acids. J was trimmed by 5 bases and V by 1 base; bases with no gene match: 1. Germline V gene sequence: CDR1 SEHNR, CDR2 FQNEAQ (reference sequence).

Many counts were recorded for this clonotype. This chain uses TRBV3-1 with TRBJ1-3, with D possibly matching TRBD1 (6 bases). Germline lookup yields CDR1 LGHDT and CDR2 YNNKEL (reference sequence). Trimming cost V 3 bases and J 3 bases, with 12 bases left between them. CDR3 length: 15 residues. In DNA form, the CDR3 reads TGTGCCAGCAGCCATAGGGGGGAAGGTGGAAACACCATATATTTT. As protein: CASSHRGEGGNTIYF.

The chain uses TRBV6-1 and TRBJ1-2; D is undetermined. V dropped 5 bases and J dropped 4 bases, with 17 bases sitting between them. Germline values: CDR1 MNHNS, CDR2 SASEGT. The CDR3 contains 15 residues. CDR3 loop: CASSPGTLTLYGYTF. Written as DNA, the CDR3 is TGTGCCAGCAGTCCCGGCACTCTAACTCTCTATGGCTACACCTTC.

This clonotype appeared a few times. The chain employs TRBV10-2 and TRBJ2-2, with D perhaps matching TRBD1 (6 bases). Germline loops: CDR1 WSHSY, CDR2 SAAADI. V was trimmed by 0 bases and J by 6 bases, leaving 14 bases between them. This CDR3 spans 16 amino acids. The CDR3 sequence: CASSESRGGRAGELFF. The CDR3 region has the DNA TGCGCCAGCAGTGAGTCGAGAGGGGGAAGGGCCGGGGAGCTGTTTTTT.

This chain joins TRBV12-3 or TRBV12-4 and TRBJ2-7; 12 nucleotides agree with TRBD2. CDR3 size: 14 residues. The junction had 6 bases not matched to a gene; V was cut back by 3 bases and J by 9 bases. CDR3 amino acids: CASSLRTSGTVQYF. DNA of the CDR3: TGTGCCAGCAGTTTGAGGACTAGCGGGACAGTGCAGTACTTC.

This clonotype was counted ten times or more. V and J are TRBV10-3 and TRBJ1-5; D not certain. The ends were cut back, 3 bases at V and 2 bases at J, with 8 bases in the middle. Germline V CDR1 and CDR2: ENHRY, SYGVKD. The CDR3 consists of 14 residues. CDR3 nucleotides: TGTGCCATCAGTGACCCTGAGGGCAATCAGCCCCAGCATTTT. Protein product: CAISDPEGNQPQHF.

The chain carries TRBV4-1 and TRBJ1-6, with 7 bases identical to TRBD1. This CDR3 has 15 residues. Germline-derived CDR1 and CDR2 are MGHRA and YSYEKL. The ends lost 4 bases at V and 4 bases at J; junction bases unmatched: 4. CDR3 residues: CASSLGQDYNSPLHF. CDR3 in DNA: TGCGCCAGCAGCCTAGGACAGGATTATAATTCACCCCTCCACTTT.

On this clonotype itself: Mismatch with germline at one junction end may stem from a read error. V usage is TRBV18 and J usage is TRBJ2-3; D is undetermined. In germline, CDR1 is KGHSH, CDR2 LQKENI. The CDR3 length is 14 residues. For the CDR3, the DNA is TGTGCCAGCTCACCACCAGGGCCCACAGATACGCATTATTTT. Translated, it gives CASSPPGPTDTHYF.

This clonotype was seen more than once but under ten times. The chain combines TRBV7-2 with TRBJ2-5; D assignment may be TRBD1 or TRBD2 (7 bases each). V lost 5 bases and J lost 5, with 21 bases in between. The CDR3 is made up of 16 amino acids. The germline gives CDR1 SGHTA, CDR2 FQGNSA. The CDR3 sequence: CASSEAGGAVGETQYF. The DNA of the CDR3 is TGTGCCAGCAGCGAAGCAGGGGGGGCCGTAGGGGAGACCCAGTACTTC.

The chain's CDR3 is CASSLAGVEADTQYF. For the CDR3, the DNA is TGTGCCAGCAGCTTAGCGGGGGTAGAGGCAGATACGCAGTATTTT. This rearrangement joins TRBV7-2 to TRBJ2-3; the D call may be TRBD1 or TRBD2 (5 bases each). This CDR3 region has 15 residues. CDR1 SGHTA and CDR2 FQGNSA come from the germline V gene. Deletions cut 0 bases from V and 4 bases from J, with 11 bases between.

This clonotype occurred a few times. This sequence joins TRBV20-1 and TRBJ2-5; D remains ambiguous. Trimming left V 2 bases short and J 2 bases short, with 6 bases between. Per the germline V gene, CDR1 is DFQATT and CDR2 is SNEGSKA (reference sequence). This CDR3 contains 12 residues. CDR3 bases: TGCAGTGCTAGAATGATACAAGAGACCCAGTACTTC. Encoded protein: CSARMIQETQYF.

This clonotype has only a few counts. The V call is TRBV29-1, the J call TRBJ1-4; 7 nucleotides align to TRBD1. This CDR3 region has 16 residues. Trimming took 0 bases from V and 4 from J; bases not matched to a gene: 8. Germline V CDR1 and CDR2: SQVTM, ANQGSEA. CDR3 sequence (DNA): TGCAGCGTTGAAGAACTAGGACAGGCGATTAATGAAAAACTGTTTTTT. This sequence encodes CSVEELGQAINEKLFF.

This clonotype was detected only a few times. The V call is TRBV29-1, the J call TRBJ2-7; D may correspond to TRBD1 or TRBD2 (5 bases each). V was trimmed by 5 bases and J by 6 bases, leaving 8 bases between them. This CDR3 spans 10 amino acids. The germline V gene encodes CDR1 SQVTM and CDR2 ANQGSEA. The CDR3 region is CSVYGGEQYF. In DNA, the CDR3 is TGCAGCGTTTATGGGGGCGAGCAGTACTTC.

The chain combines TRBV6-2 or TRBV6-3 with TRBJ2-1; 8 nucleotides line up with TRBD2. The CDR3 spans 16 residues. Germline CDR1 reads MNHEY; CDR2 reads SVGEGT. With V trimmed by 0 bases and J by 8 bases, 9 bases remained unmatched. DNA of the CDR3: TGTGCCAGCAGTTACTCGGGCGGGGGGTCGAACCATGAGCAGTTCTTC. It translates to CASSYSGGGSNHEQFF.